This T cell receptor (beta chain) was identified during a study of cytomegalovirus exposure and HLA in healthy donors. From germline, CDR1 is MNHNY and CDR2 SVGAGI (reference sequence). The CDR3 has 13 amino acids. Trimming took off 8 bases at V and 9 bases at J, with 17 bases between the two ends. Study conclusions and caveats: Overall, roughly 150 TCR beta chains were annotated as cytomegalovirus-associated.

The PCR had 60 Vbeta and 13 Jbeta primers. Generated by immunoSEQ multiplex PCR, the TCRdb table keeps only in-frame clones and is missing some. The sample carries under 75,000 clones, around two thirds recorded once. The table lists this clone with a few counts. Its antigen is still unknown. The specimen was PBMCs. The chain has TRBV6-6 and TRBJ2-1; a possible D gene is TRBD2 (5 bases). The sequence was obtained from a human donor in good health. CDR3 sequence reads: CASVGWERAEQFF. The CDR3 DNA sequence: TGTGCCAGCGTTGGGTGGGAGAGGGCTGAGCAGTTCTTC.